Each of the 18 T cell receptor beta chains below was sequenced from the same sample in a study of CD8+CD57+ T cells in acquired aplastic anemia. The study profiled TCR beta VDJ and CDR3 using genomic DNA as template. TCRdb redid the calling of the reads with MiXCR, one entry per CDR3 protein. Among about 190,000 distinct CDR3 sequences listed, about 53% were seen once. Material for sequencing was sorted CD4+, CD8+, or CD8+CD57+ T cells (not recorded which) from PBMCs. The receptors come from a human donor in good health, serving as a control.

The chain links TRBV2 to TRBJ2-5; tentatively, D is TRBD1 (5 bases). Germline CDR1 is SNHLY and CDR2 is FYNNEI. The CDR3 covers 15 residues. The V end lost 6 bases, the J end lost 0 bases, and 14 bases lay between the germline ends. The DNA of the CDR3 is TGTGCCAGCAGGGCCCCGACAGTGTACCAAGAGACCCAGTACTTC. As protein: CASRAPTVYQETQYF.

This clonotype has ten or more counts. The chain is built from TRBV19 and TRBJ1-6; perhaps TRBD1 as D (5 bases). Trimming removed 7 bases from V and 0 bases from J, with 10 bases in between. Germline loops: CDR1 LNHDA, CDR2 SQIVND (reference sequence). CDR3 length: 15 amino acids. This CDR3 is CASTEGSSYNSPLHF. CDR3 coding DNA: TGTGCCAGTACAGAGGGGAGCTCCTATAATTCACCCCTCCACTTT. The whole variable domain, filled in from reference TRBV19 and TRBJ1-6, reads DGGITQSPKYLFRKEGQNVTLSCEQNLNHDAMYWYRQDPGQGLRLIYYSQIVNDFQKGDIAEGYSVSREKKESFPLTVTSAQKNPTAFYLCASTEGSSYNSPLHFGNGTRLTVT.

The chain has TRBV18 and TRBJ1-2; no reliable D call. V was trimmed by 2 bases and J by 0 bases, leaving 4 bases between them. This CDR3 contains 13 residues. Germline V lookup: CDR1 KGHSH, CDR2 LQKENI. The CDR3 DNA reads TGTGCCAGCTCACCAGACGCTAACTATGGCTACACCTTC. It specifies CASSPDANYGYTF.

Notes on this clonotype: A much bigger clone sits one base away, suggesting this may be a read error. This rearrangement joins TRBV15 to TRBJ2-1, with no clear D. CDR1 is LNHNV, CDR2 YYDKDF, per germline (reference sequence). V lost 5 bases and J lost 0, with 17 bases in between. The CDR3 is 17 amino acids. The CDR3 protein is CATSPRVGRHSYNEQFF. In nucleotides, the CDR3 is TGTGCCACCAGCCCCCGGGTGGGCAGGCACTCCTACAATGAGCAGTTCTTC.

Only a few counts were recorded for this clonotype. The genes are TRBV9 and TRBJ2-7, with TRBD1 matching 8 bases. V lost 0 bases to trimming and J lost 2 bases; unmatched junction nucleotides: 1. The CDR3 is 14 amino acids. Per germline, CDR1 SGDLS and CDR2 YYNGEE. CDR3: CASSVGQGPYEQYF. CDR3 coding DNA: TGTGCCAGCAGCGTAGGACAGGGGCCCTACGAGCAGTACTTC.

Points on this clonotype: Likely a read error: the CDR3 ends without its conserved phenylalanine or tryptophan. V usage is TRBV2 and J usage is TRBJ1-1, with no clear D. Germline CDR1 reads SNHLY; CDR2 reads FYNNEI. There are 12 residues in the CDR3. The V end was cut by 3 bases, the J end by 7 bases, with 9 bases between. CDR3 loop: CASSELVNEAFS. The DNA for the CDR3 is TGTGCCAGCAGTGAGTTGGTGAATGAAGCTTTCTCT.

CDR3 DNA sequence: TGCAGTGCTAGTGGCAGTACTAACTATGGCTACACCTTC. Amino acids: CSASGSTNYGYTF. This sequence joins TRBV20-1 and TRBJ1-2; D not certain. Germline-derived CDR1 and CDR2 are DFQATT and SNEGSKA (reference sequence). V was clipped by 3 bases and J by 0 bases, with 8 bases between them. This CDR3 has 13 residues.

The chain has TRBV25-1 and TRBJ2-7; 14 bases agree with TRBD2. Germline trimming cut 6 bases from V and 10 bases from J; bases unmatched to any gene: 11. The length of the CDR3 is 15 residues. CDR1 and CDR2 from the germline V gene are MGHDK and SYGVNS. In DNA, the CDR3 is TGTGCCAGCAGACCAAGACTAGCGGGGGGGACCACTCAGTACTTC. It translates to CASRPRLAGGTTQYF.

This rearrangement joins TRBV24-1 to TRBJ2-2; 8 bases agree with TRBD1. Germline CDR1 reads KGHDR; CDR2 reads SFDVKD. The V and J ends lost 9 bases and 1 base, in that order; junction bases with no gene match: 0. The CDR3 totals 13 residues. CDR3 bases: TGTGCCACCGGACAGGGGAACACCGGGGAGCTGTTTTTT. Translation gives CATGQGNTGELFF.

The CDR3 spells CASSLEIRGGTANSPLHF. The CDR3 DNA sequence: TGTGCCAGCAGCTTAGAGATAAGAGGCGGGACAGCGAATTCACCCCTCCACTTT. The rearrangement uses TRBV7-9 and TRBJ1-6; 7 bases fit TRBD1. Germline trimming cut 1 base from V and 7 bases from J; bases unmatched to any gene: 13. This CDR3 comprises 18 residues. Per germline, CDR1 SEHNR and CDR2 FQNEAQ (reference sequence).

V gene TRBV20-1 combines with J gene TRBJ2-1; tentative D call: TRBD2 (5 bases). Near its end, the DNA agrees better with TRBJ2-7, so the J call may be wrong. Germline CDR1 reads DFQATT; CDR2 reads SNEGSKA (reference sequence). The CDR3 is 13 residues long. CDR3 sequence: CSATPQRAEEQYF. CDR3 coding DNA: TGCAGTGCTACCCCCCAGAGGGCGGAAGAGCAGTACTTC.

This chain uses TRBV7-9 with TRBJ2-5; D may be TRBD1 or TRBD2 (6 bases each). The V gene's germline CDR1 is SEHNR and CDR2 FQNEAQ (reference sequence). The CDR3 is 16 residues long. The V and J ends lost 5 bases and 2 bases respectively, with 18 bases between them. The CDR3 sequence: CASSPGAKTVQETQYF. The CDR3 DNA reads TGTGCCAGCAGCCCGGGGGCGAAGACGGTGCAAGAGACCCAGTACTTC.

The chain links TRBV9 to TRBJ2-5, with a possible D match to TRBD2 (7 bases). CDR3 length: 18 amino acids. V shed 0 bases and J shed 2 bases, with 20 bases lying between them. Germline CDR1 and CDR2: SGDLS and YYNGEE. The CDR3 reads CASSVVAVKGGFQETQYF. As DNA, the CDR3 is TGTGCCAGCAGCGTAGTGGCGGTGAAGGGGGGGTTTCAAGAGACCCAGTACTTC.

The sample holds many counts of this clonotype. The V and J genes are TRBV5-8 and TRBJ2-2; 12 nucleotides agree with TRBD1. Per germline, CDR1 SGHTS and CDR2 YDEGEE. The ends lost 4 bases at V and 1 base at J; junction bases unmatched: 11. This CDR3 spans 19 amino acids. The CDR3 loop reads CASSKPGTGGSKNTGELFF. DNA of the CDR3: TGTGCCAGCAGCAAGCCCGGGACAGGGGGCTCAAAGAACACCGGGGAGCTGTTTTTT. The full variable domain, its missing parts supplied by reference TRBV5-8 and TRBJ2-2, is EAGVTQSPTHLIKTRGQQATLRCSPISGHTSVYWYQQALGLGLQFLLWYDEGEERNRGNFPPRFSGRQFPNYSSELNVNALELEDSALYLCASSKPGTGGSKNTGELFFGEGSRLTVL.

The chain carries TRBV28 and TRBJ2-5, with a weak D call TRBD1 (6 bases). Germline lookup yields CDR1 MDHEN and CDR2 SYDVKM. The CDR3 is made up of 12 amino acids. V lost 11 bases and J 5 bases, leaving 15 bases between the germline ends. This CDR3 is CAGTVTGETQYF. Here the CDR3 DNA reads TGTGCCGGCACCGTAACAGGGGAGACCCAGTACTTC.

This chain joins TRBV19 and TRBJ1-2; the match to TRBD1 covers 8 bases. The V and J ends lost 5 bases and 4 bases, in that order; junction bases with no gene match: 21. The CDR3 has 19 residues. Germline values: CDR1 LNHDA, CDR2 SQIVND (reference sequence). CDR3 DNA sequence: TGTGCCAGTAGTCCGACAGGGGTTTCGTCCGGGGGCGTCGGCTATGGCTACACCTTC. Amino acid sequence: CASSPTGVSSGGVGYGYTF.

V gene TRBV2 combines with J gene TRBJ1-2, with D possibly matching TRBD1 (5 bases). V was cut by 5 bases and J by 8 bases, with 12 bases left in between. The CDR3 is 12 residues long. CDR1 is SNHLY, CDR2 FYNNEI, per germline. CDR3 sequence: CASSPGTHGYTF. In DNA, the CDR3 is TGTGCCAGCAGTCCCGGGACGCACGGCTACACCTTC.

This clonotype was found many times. This chain joins TRBV28 and TRBJ2-5; D may be TRBD2 (6 bases). The CDR3 spans 13 residues. The V and J ends lost 4 bases and 3 bases respectively, with 9 bases between them. CDR1 and CDR2 from the germline V gene are MDHEN and SYDVKM. The CDR3 region has the DNA TGTGCCAGCAGTTGGGCTAGCGAAGAGACCCAGTACTTC. It codes for CASSWASEETQYF.